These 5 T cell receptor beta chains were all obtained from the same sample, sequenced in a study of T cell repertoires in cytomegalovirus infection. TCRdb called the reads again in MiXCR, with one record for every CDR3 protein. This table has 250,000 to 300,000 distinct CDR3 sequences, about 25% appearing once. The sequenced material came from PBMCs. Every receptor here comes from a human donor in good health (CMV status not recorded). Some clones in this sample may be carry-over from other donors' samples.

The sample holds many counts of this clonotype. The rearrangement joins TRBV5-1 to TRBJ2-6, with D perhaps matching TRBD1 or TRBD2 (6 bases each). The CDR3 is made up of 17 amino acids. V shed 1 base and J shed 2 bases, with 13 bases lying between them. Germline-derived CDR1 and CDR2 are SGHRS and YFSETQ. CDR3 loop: CASSLISGGAGANVLTF. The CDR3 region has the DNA TGCGCCAGCAGCTTGATTTCCGGGGGCGCTGGGGCCAACGTCCTGACTTTC.

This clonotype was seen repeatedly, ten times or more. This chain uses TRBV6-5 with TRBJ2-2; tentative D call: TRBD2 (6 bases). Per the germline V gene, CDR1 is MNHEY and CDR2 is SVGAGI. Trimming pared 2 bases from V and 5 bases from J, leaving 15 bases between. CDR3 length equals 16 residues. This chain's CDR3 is CASSYGALRGTGELFF. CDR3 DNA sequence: TGTGCCAGCAGTTACGGGGCCCTCCGGGGGACCGGGGAGCTGTTTTTT.

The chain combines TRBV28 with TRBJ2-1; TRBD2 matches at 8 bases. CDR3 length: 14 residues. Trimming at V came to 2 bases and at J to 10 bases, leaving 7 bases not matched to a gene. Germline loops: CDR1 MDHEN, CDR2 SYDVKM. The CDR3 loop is CASSLGGGLREQFF. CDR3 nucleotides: TGTGCCAGCAGTTTAGGCGGGGGGCTGAGGGAGCAGTTCTTC.

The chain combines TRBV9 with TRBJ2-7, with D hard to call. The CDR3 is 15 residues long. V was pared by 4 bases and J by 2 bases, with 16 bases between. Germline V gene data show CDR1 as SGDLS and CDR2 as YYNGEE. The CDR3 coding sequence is TGTGCCAGCAGCCCCCAGGATTGGTTCGCCTACGAGCAGTACTTC. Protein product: CASSPQDWFAYEQYF.

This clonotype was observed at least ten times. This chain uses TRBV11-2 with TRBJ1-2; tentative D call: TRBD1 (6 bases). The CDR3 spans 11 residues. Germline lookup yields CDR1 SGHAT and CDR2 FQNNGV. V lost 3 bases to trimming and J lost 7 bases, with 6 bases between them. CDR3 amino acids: CASSFRGGYTF. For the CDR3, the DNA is TGTGCCAGCAGCTTCAGGGGTGGCTACACCTTC.